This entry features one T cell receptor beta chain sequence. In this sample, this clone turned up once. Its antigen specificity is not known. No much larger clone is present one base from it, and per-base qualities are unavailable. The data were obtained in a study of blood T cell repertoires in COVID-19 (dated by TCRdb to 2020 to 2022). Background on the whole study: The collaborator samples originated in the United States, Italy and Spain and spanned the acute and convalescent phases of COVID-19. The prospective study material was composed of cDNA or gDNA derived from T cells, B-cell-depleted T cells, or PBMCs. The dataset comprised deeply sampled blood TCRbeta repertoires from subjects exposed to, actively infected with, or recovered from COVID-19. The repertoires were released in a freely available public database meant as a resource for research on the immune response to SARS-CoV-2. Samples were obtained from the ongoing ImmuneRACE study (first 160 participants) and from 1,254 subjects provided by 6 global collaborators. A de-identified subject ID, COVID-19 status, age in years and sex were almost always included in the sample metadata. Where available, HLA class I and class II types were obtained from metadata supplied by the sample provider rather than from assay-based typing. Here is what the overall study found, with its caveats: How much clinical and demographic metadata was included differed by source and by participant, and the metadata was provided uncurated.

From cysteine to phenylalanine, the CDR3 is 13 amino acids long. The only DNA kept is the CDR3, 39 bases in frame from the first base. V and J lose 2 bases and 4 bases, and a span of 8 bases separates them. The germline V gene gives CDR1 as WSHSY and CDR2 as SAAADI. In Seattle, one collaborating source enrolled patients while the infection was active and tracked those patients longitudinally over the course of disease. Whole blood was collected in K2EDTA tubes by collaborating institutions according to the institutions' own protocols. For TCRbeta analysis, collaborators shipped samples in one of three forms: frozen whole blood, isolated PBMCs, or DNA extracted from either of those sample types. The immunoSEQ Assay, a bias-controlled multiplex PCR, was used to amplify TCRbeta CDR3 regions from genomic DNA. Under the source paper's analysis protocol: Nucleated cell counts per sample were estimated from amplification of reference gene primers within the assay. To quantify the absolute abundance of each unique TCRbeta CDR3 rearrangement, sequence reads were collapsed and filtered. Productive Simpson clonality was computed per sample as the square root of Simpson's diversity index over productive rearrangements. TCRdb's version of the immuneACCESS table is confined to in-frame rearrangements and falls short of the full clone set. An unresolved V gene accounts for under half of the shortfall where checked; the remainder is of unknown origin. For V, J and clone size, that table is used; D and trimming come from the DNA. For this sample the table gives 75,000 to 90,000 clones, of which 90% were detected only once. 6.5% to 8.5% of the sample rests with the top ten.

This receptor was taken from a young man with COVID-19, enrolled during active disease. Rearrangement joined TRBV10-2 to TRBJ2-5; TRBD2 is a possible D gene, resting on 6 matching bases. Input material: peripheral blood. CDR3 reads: CASSEGGVETQYF. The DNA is TGCGCCAGCAGTGAGGGAGGGGTAGAGACCCAGTACTTC.